This entry lists 21 T cell receptor beta chains sequenced from one sample in a study of OX40 agonist ivuxolimab in advanced cancers. The repertoire was sequenced with immunoSEQ multiplex PCR; TCRdb's copy has only in-frame clones and lacks some. The repertoire holds 65,000 to 70,000 clones, with around 86% as singletons. The material was CD4+ or CD8+ T cells sorted from blood, obtained in a trial of the OX40 agonist ivuxolimab. The receptors were gathered from an adult with an advanced solid tumor such as melanoma, head and neck, liver or kidney cancer.

The chain joins TRBV20-1 to TRBJ2-7, with 8 bases fitting TRBD1. Per germline, CDR1 DFQATT and CDR2 SNEGSKA (reference sequence). The CDR3 contains 11 residues. With V trimmed by 5 bases and J by 9 bases, 6 bases remained unmatched. CDR3 sequence: CSAGGQGAQYF. CDR3 nucleotides: TGCAGTGCTGGCGGACAGGGAGCGCAGTACTTC.

The CDR3 DNA reads TGTGCCAGCAGCAAAGCGGGGCAACAGAGCTCCTATAATTCACCCCTCCACTTT. Protein: CASSKAGQQSSYNSPLHF. V usage is TRBV21-1 and J usage is TRBJ1-6; the table's D call, TRBD1, has no DNA check behind it. TRBV21-1 is marked as a pseudogene. The length of the CDR3 is 18 residues.

The V and J genes are TRBV9 and TRBJ1-5; D call uncertain. This CDR3 spans 14 amino acids. With 6 bases removed from V and 0 bases from J, the gap between germline ends came to 10 bases. Germline loops: CDR1 SGDLS, CDR2 YYNGEE. CDR3 nucleotide sequence: TGTGCCAGCAATCTGGGAGATAGCAATCAGCCCCAGCATTTT. It is translated as CASNLGDSNQPQHF.

This clone was detected once. The chain joins TRBV18 to TRBJ2-7; D uncertain. Per germline, CDR1 KGHSH and CDR2 LQKENI. The CDR3 extends over 17 amino acids. The V gene lost 0 bases and the J gene lost 0 bases, with 15 bases spanning the gap. The CDR3 DNA follows: TGTGCCAGCTCACCACCGGTGGTTCAGGCGCACTCCTACGAGCAGTACTTC. Translated, it gives CASSPPVVQAHSYEQYF.

The rearrangement uses TRBV29-1 and TRBJ2-7; tentatively, D is TRBD2 (5 bases). Trimming took 4 bases from V and 1 from J, leaving 8 bases between them. The CDR3 has 12 amino acids. CDR1 is SQVTM, CDR2 ANQGSEA, per germline. The CDR3 loop reads CSVVPGSYEQYF. The CDR3 DNA reads as TGCAGCGTTGTCCCGGGATCCTACGAGCAGTACTTC.

The table lists this clone with a count of one. J is TRBJ2-1 and V is TRBV27; the D gene is possibly TRBD1 (6 bases). Germline V gene lookup returns CDR1 MNHEY and CDR2 SMNVEV (reference sequence). The V end was cut by 7 bases, the J end by 1 base, with 14 bases between. This CDR3 comprises 15 residues. In DNA form, the CDR3 reads TGTGCCAGCACCCCCCTGAGGGGGTCCTACAATGAGCAGTTCTTC. Translation gives CASTPLRGSYNEQFF.

V gene TRBV18 combines with J gene TRBJ2-3; D is unclear. Deletions cut 8 bases from V and 0 bases from J, with 3 bases between. Germline loops: CDR1 KGHSH, CDR2 LQKENI. The CDR3 runs to 11 residues. DNA of the CDR3: TGTGCCAGCCTAAGCACAGATACGCAGTATTTT. Its translation: CASLSTDTQYF. The variable domain in full, with the rest retrieved from reference TRBV18 and TRBJ2-3, is NAGVMQNPRHLVRRRGQEARLRCSPMKGHSHVYWYRQLPEEGLKFMVYLQKENIIDESGMPKERFSAEFPKEGPSILRIQQVVRGDSAAYFCASLSTDTQYFGPGTRLTVL.

The chain links TRBV7-9 to TRBJ2-2; D uncertain. The CDR3 sequence is 11 residues long. V lost 8 bases to trimming and J lost 3 bases, with 4 bases between them. Germline V CDR1 and CDR2: SEHNR, FQNEAQ (reference sequence). The CDR3 is CASEDTGELFF. For the CDR3, the DNA is TGTGCCAGCGAGGACACCGGGGAGCTGTTTTTT.

CDR3 nucleotides: TGTGCCAGCAGCTTATACAGGGGGTCTAATGAAAAACTGTTTTTT. This translates into CASSLYRGSNEKLFF. The chain combines TRBV5-4 with TRBJ1-4; TRBD1 matches 8 bases. The CDR3 has 15 residues. V was clipped by 2 bases and J by 3 bases; unmatched bases: 3. CDR1 is SGHNT, CDR2 YYREEE, per germline (reference sequence). Supplemented by reference TRBV5-4 and TRBJ1-4, the full variable domain reads ETGVTQSPTHLIKTRGQQVTLRCSSQSGHNTVSWYQQALGQGPQFIFQYYREEENGRGNFPPRFSGLQFPNYSSELNVNALELDDSALYLCASSLYRGSNEKLFFGSGTQLSVL.

This chain joins TRBV14 and TRBJ1-5; no clear D gene. The CDR3 sequence is 14 residues long. V lost 6 bases to trimming and J lost 2 bases, with 11 bases between them. CDR1 is SGHDN, CDR2 FVKESK, per germline. This chain's CDR3 is CASSHSGGNQPQHF. DNA for the CDR3: TGTGCCAGCAGTCACAGTGGTGGCAATCAGCCCCAGCATTTT. Full variable domain (outside the CDR3, taken from reference TRBV14 and TRBJ1-5): EAGVTQFPSHSVIEKGQTVTLRCDPISGHDNLYWYRRVMGKEIKFLLHFVKESKQDESGMPNNRFLAERTGGTYSTLKVQPAELEDSGVYFCASSHSGGNQPQHFGDGTRLSIL.

The gene calls are TRBV19 and TRBJ2-7; 7 bases are a match to TRBD1. Germline assignment: CDR1 LNHDA and CDR2 SQIVND (reference sequence). CDR3 size: 14 residues. V shed 7 bases and J 2 bases; nucleotides not matched to a gene: 8. The CDR3 sequence: CASKVHRGTYEQYF. CDR3 sequence (DNA): TGTGCCAGTAAGGTTCACAGGGGTACCTACGAGCAGTACTTC. Supplemented by reference TRBV19 and TRBJ2-7, the full variable domain reads DGGITQSPKYLFRKEGQNVTLSCEQNLNHDAMYWYRQDPGQGLRLIYYSQIVNDFQKGDIAEGYSVSREKKESFPLTVTSAQKNPTAFYLCASKVHRGTYEQYFGPGTRLTVT.

The chain recombines TRBV19 with TRBJ2-2, with D perhaps matching TRBD2 (5 bases). The CDR3 covers 15 residues. Germline values: CDR1 LNHDA, CDR2 SQIVND (reference sequence). V was cut by 3 bases and J by 7 bases, with 15 bases left in between. CDR3 DNA: TGTGCCAGTAGTATGGCTAGCCCCTCGGGCGGGGAGCTGTTTTTT. It encodes CASSMASPSGGELFF.

The CDR3 loop reads CASSLGRTPTYNEQFF. CDR3 coding DNA: TGTGCCAGCAGCTTAGGACGGACACCAACCTACAATGAGCAGTTCTTC. This sequence joins TRBV7-7 and TRBJ2-1; a weak D match, TRBD1 (5 bases). Per germline, CDR1 SSHAT and CDR2 FNYEAQ (reference sequence). V was pared by 1 base and J by 2 bases, with 12 bases between. This CDR3 has 16 residues. Filled out from reference TRBV7-7 and TRBJ2-1, the complete variable domain reads GAGVSQSPRYKVTKRGQDVTLRCDPISSHATLYWYQQALGQGPEFLTYFNYEAQPDKSGLPSDRFSAERPEGSISTLTIQRTEQRDSAMYRCASSLGRTPTYNEQFFGPGTRLTVL.

The chain recombines TRBV5-1 with TRBJ1-4; possibly TRBD1 for D (6 bases). In germline, CDR1 is SGHRS, CDR2 YFSETQ. The CDR3 spans 15 residues. Trimming left V 4 bases short and J 2 bases short, with 12 bases between. CDR3 in amino acids: CASSTRGPTNEKLFF. CDR3 nucleotide sequence: TGCGCCAGCAGCACCCGGGGGCCTACTAATGAAAAACTGTTTTTT.

This clone was observed a single time. This chain uses TRBV6-5 with TRBJ1-5; 7 bases line up with TRBD1. The CDR3 covers 16 residues. J lost 3 bases, V lost 2 bases, and 7 bases had no gene match. The germline gives CDR1 MNHEY, CDR2 SVGAGI. The DNA of the CDR3 is TGTGCCAGCAGTTACAGGGCGACAGGGAACAATCAGCCCCAGCATTTT. Protein: CASSYRATGNNQPQHF.

This clone showed up just once. The chain uses TRBV28 and TRBJ1-5; 7 bases match TRBD1. The V segment lost 4 bases and the J segment 5 bases; nucleotides outside the gene matches: 11. This CDR3 contains 16 residues. CDR1 and CDR2 from the germline V gene are MDHEN and SYDVKM. DNA of the CDR3: TGTGCCAGCAGTTCGGCCAGACGACAGGGCTATCAGCCCCAGCATTTT. It specifies CASSSARRQGYQPQHF.

J is TRBJ2-2 and V is TRBV6-4, with 7 bases lining up with TRBD2. V trimming: 3 bases; J trimming: 6 bases; junction bases outside the gene matches: 1. The CDR3 spans 13 residues. Germline assignment: CDR1 MRHNA and CDR2 SNTAGT. CDR3 in DNA: TGTGCCAGCAGTGAGCTAGCGGCCGGGGAGCTGTTTTTT. Its translation: CASSELAAGELFF.

This clone has only a few counts. CDR3 bases: TGTGCCAGCAGCCCGGCAGGGAAAGTGGGCGAAAAACTGTTTTTT. Translating it yields CASSPAGKVGEKLFF. The V and J genes are TRBV7-2 and TRBJ1-4; perhaps TRBD1 as D (5 bases). The germline gives CDR1 SGHTA, CDR2 FQGNSA. V lost 5 bases, J lost 8 bases, and 18 bases lay in between. The CDR3 loop spans 15 amino acids.

This clone was seen a few times. The chain has TRBV6-4 and TRBJ2-7, with D unresolved. From germline, CDR1 is MRHNA and CDR2 SNTAGT. The ends were cut back, 2 bases at V and 4 bases at J, with 15 bases in the middle. The length of the CDR3 is 15 residues. The CDR3 reads CASSDPYVSEYEQYF. The CDR3 DNA reads TGTGCCAGCAGTGACCCCTACGTATCGGAGTACGAGCAGTACTTC.

The chain links TRBV30 to TRBJ2-7; D call uncertain. The CDR3 runs to 12 residues. V shed 4 bases and J shed 0 bases, with 7 bases lying between them. Per the germline V gene, CDR1 is GTSNPN and CDR2 is SVGIG (reference sequence). The CDR3 bases are TGTGCCTGGATCAAAGGCTCCTACGAGCAGTACTTC. The encoded protein is CAWIKGSYEQYF.

This clone appeared a few times. The CDR3 loop reads CASDGGPRQPQHF. For the CDR3, the DNA is TGTGCCAGCGACGGGGGCCCTCGACAGCCCCAGCATTTT. The J gene is TRBJ1-5, the V gene TRBV6-9, with D perhaps TRBD1 (6 bases). V was clipped by 8 bases and J by 7 bases, with 15 bases between them. The CDR3 spans 13 residues. CDR1 is MNHGY and CDR2 is SVAAGI in the germline V gene.